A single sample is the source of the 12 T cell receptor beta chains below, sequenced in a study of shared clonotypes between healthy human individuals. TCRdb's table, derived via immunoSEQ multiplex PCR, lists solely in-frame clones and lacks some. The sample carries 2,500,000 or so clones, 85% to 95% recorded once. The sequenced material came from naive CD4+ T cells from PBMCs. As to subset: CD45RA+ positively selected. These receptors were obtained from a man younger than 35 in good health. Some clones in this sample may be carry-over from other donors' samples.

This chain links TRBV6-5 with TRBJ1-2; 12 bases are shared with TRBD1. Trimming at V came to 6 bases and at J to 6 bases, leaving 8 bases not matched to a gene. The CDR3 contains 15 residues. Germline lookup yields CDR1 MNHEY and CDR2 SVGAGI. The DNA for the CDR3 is TGTGCCAGCAGGGGGGGACAGGGGGCGCGTAATGGCTACACCTTC. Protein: CASRGGQGARNGYTF.

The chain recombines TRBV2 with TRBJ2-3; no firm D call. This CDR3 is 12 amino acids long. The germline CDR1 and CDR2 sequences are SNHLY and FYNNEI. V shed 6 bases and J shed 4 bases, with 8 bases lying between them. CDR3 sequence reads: CASRISADTQYF. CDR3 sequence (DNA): TGTGCCAGCAGAATCAGTGCAGATACGCAGTATTTT.

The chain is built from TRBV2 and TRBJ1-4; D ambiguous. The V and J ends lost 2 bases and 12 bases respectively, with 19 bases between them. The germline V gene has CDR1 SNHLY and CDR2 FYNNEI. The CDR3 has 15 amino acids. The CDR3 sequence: CASSESGKEYGELFF. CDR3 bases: TGTGCCAGCAGTGAATCGGGCAAGGAATATGGGGAACTGTTTTTT.

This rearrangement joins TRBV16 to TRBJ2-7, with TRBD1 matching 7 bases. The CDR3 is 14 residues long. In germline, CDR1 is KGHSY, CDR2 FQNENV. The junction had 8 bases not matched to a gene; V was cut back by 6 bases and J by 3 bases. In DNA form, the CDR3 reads TGTGCCAGCAGTCGACAGGGATTCAGCTACGAGCAGTACTTC. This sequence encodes CASSRQGFSYEQYF.

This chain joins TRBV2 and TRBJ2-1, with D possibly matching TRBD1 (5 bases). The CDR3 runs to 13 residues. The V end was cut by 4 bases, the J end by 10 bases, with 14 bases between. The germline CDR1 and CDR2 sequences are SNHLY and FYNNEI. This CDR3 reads CASSVAGSREQFF. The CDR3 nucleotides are TGTGCCAGCAGTGTAGCAGGGTCGCGGGAGCAGTTCTTC.

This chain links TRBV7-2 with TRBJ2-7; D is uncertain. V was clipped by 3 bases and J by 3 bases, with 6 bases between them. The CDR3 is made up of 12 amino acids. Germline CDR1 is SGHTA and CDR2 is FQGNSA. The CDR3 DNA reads TGTGCCAGCAGCTTCCCTTTCTACGAGCAGTACTTC. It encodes CASSFPFYEQYF.

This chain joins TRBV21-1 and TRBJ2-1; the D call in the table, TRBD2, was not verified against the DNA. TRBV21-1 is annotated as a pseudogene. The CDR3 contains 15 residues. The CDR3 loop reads CASHLEASELCEQFF. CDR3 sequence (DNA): TGTGCCAGCCACCTTGAGGCTAGCGAACTCTGTGAGCAGTTCTTC.

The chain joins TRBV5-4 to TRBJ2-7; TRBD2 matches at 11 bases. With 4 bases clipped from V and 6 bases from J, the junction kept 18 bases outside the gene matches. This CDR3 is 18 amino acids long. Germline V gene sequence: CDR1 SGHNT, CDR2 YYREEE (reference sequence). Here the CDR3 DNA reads TGTGCCAGCAGCCCGGGGGGCCTAGCGGGAGGAATCGGTCGCGAGCAGTACTTC. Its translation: CASSPGGLAGGIGREQYF.

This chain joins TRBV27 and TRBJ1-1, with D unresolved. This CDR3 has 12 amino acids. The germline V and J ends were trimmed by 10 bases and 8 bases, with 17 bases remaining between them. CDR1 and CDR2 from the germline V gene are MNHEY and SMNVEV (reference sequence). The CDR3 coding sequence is TGTGCCATCCAGCCGGCCGGCGGGGAAGCTTTCTTT. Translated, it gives CAIQPAGGEAFF.

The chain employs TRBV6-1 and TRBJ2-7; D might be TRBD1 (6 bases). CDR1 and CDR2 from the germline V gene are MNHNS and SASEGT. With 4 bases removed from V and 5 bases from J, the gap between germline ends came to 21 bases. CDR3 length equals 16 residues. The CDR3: CASSVSPGVLRHEQYF. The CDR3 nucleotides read TGTGCCAGCAGTGTCTCGCCAGGGGTTCTTCGCCACGAGCAGTACTTC.

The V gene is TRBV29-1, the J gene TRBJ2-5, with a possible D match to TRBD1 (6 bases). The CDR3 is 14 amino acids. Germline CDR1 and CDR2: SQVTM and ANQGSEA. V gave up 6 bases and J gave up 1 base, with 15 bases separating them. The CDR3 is CSVRTAAFQETQYF. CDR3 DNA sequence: TGCAGCGTGCGGACAGCGGCTTTCCAAGAGACCCAGTACTTC.

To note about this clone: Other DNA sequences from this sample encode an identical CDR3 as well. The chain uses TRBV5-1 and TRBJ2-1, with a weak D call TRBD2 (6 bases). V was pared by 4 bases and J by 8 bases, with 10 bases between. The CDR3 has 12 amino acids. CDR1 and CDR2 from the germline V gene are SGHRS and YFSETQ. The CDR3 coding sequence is TGCGCCAGCAGCCCACCGGGGGATGAGCAGTTCTTC. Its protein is CASSPPGDEQFF.